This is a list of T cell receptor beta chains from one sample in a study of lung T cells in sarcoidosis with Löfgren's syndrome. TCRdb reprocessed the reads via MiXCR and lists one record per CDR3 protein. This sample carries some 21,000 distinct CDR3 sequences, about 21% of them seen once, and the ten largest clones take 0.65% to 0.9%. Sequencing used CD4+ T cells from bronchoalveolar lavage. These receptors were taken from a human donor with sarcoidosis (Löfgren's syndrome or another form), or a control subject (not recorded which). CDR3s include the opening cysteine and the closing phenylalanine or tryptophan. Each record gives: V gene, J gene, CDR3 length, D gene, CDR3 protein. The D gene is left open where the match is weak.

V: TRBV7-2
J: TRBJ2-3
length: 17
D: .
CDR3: CASSFSFLAGSTDTQYF

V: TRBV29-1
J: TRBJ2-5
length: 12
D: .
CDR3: CSVSPGAETQYF

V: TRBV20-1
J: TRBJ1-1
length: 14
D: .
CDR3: CSAKRAGPNTEAFF

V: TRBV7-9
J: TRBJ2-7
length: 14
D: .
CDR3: CASSPRARSYEQYF

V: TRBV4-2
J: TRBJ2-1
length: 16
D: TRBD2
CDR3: CASSLAGLSRDNEQFF

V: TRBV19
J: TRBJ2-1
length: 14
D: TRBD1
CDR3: CASRLTTGGNEQFF

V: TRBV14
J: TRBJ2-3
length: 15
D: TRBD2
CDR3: CASSQGLAETDTQYF

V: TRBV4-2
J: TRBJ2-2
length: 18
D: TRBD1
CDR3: CASSQDPAGQANTGELFF

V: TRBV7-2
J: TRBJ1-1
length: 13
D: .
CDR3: CASSLGGRGGAFF

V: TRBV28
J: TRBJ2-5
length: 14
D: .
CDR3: CASSFFRVGETQYF